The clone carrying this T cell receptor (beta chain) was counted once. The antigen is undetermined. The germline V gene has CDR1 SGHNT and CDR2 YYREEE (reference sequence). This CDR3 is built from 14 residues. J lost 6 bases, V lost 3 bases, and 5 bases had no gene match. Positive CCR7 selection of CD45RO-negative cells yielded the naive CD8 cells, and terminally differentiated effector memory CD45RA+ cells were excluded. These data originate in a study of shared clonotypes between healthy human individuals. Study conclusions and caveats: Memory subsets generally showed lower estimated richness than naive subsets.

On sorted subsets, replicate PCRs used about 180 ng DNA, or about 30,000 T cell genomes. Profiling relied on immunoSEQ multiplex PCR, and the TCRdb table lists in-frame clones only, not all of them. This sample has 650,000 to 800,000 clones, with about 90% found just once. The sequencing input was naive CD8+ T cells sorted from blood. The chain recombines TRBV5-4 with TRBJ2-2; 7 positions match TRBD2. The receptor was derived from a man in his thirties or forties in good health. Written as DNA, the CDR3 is TGTGCCAGCAGCTATACTAGCGTACCCGGGGAGCTGTTTTTT. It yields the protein CASSYTSVPGELFF.